The clone carrying this T cell receptor beta chain was detected ten times or more. Its antigen is still unknown. The sample comes from a study of T cell repertoires in cytomegalovirus infection. Study-level background: Evidence of both CMV infection and a matching HLA type came from public TCR beta signatures.

TCRdb processed the reads anew with MiXCR; each CDR3 protein has one entry. The sample has about 440,000 distinct CDR3 sequences, approximately 32% seen once; the top ten hold roughly 13%. Whole-study findings and limits: Of the TCR beta families, the public ones yielded a cumulative frequency that identified carriers of CMV plus the relevant HLA.

Specimen: PBMCs. The clonotype comes from a human donor in good health (CMV status not recorded). Some clones in this sample may be carry-over from other donors' samples.

CDR3 protein: CASSFASGGYEQYF. Written as DNA, the CDR3 is TGTGCCAGCAGCTTTGCTAGCGGGGGTTACGAGCAGTACTTC. The V and J genes are TRBV7-2 and TRBJ2-7; TRBD2 matches 10 bases. This CDR3 is 14 amino acids long. With 3 bases clipped from V and 4 bases from J, the junction kept 3 bases outside the gene matches. CDR1 and CDR2 from the germline V gene are SGHTA and FQGNSA.